This T cell receptor beta chain was sequenced in a study of graft-versus-host responses after intestinal transplantation. Across the study: Multivisceral, liver-intestinal, or isolated intestinal transplants were performed in recipients. Recipients across the board were started on anti-thymocyte globulin induction, then kept on tacrolimus and steroids for two to four years. Study conclusions and caveats: Recipient marrow showed GvH clones, some seen first in ileum or blood.

The sample holds a few counts of this clone. The junction differs from germline at one of its ends, possibly a read error. There are 14 residues in the CDR3. Germline V gene sequence: CDR1 SSHAT, CDR2 FNYEAQ (reference sequence). Repertoires were generated with immunoSEQ multiplex PCR, while TCRdb's copy carries only in-frame clones and drops some. The sample shows about 4,500 clones, 25% to 35% of them seen only once. After mixed lymphocyte reaction, dividing CD4+ and CD8+ responder T cells were sorted. The chain uses TRBV7-7 and TRBJ1-5, with a possible D match to TRBD1 (6 bases). This receptor was obtained from a human patient who was an organ donor for intestinal transplantation. Source: alloreactive CD4+ T cells from a mixed lymphocyte reaction culture, taken before transplantation. Subset here: CFSE-low proliferating T cells sorted from approximately 6-day pre-transplant mixed lymphocyte reaction (GvH or HvG direction). CDR3 amino acids: CASGLGTYREPQHF. CDR3 DNA: TGTGCCAGCGGCTTAGGGACCTACAGGGAGCCCCAGCATTTT.